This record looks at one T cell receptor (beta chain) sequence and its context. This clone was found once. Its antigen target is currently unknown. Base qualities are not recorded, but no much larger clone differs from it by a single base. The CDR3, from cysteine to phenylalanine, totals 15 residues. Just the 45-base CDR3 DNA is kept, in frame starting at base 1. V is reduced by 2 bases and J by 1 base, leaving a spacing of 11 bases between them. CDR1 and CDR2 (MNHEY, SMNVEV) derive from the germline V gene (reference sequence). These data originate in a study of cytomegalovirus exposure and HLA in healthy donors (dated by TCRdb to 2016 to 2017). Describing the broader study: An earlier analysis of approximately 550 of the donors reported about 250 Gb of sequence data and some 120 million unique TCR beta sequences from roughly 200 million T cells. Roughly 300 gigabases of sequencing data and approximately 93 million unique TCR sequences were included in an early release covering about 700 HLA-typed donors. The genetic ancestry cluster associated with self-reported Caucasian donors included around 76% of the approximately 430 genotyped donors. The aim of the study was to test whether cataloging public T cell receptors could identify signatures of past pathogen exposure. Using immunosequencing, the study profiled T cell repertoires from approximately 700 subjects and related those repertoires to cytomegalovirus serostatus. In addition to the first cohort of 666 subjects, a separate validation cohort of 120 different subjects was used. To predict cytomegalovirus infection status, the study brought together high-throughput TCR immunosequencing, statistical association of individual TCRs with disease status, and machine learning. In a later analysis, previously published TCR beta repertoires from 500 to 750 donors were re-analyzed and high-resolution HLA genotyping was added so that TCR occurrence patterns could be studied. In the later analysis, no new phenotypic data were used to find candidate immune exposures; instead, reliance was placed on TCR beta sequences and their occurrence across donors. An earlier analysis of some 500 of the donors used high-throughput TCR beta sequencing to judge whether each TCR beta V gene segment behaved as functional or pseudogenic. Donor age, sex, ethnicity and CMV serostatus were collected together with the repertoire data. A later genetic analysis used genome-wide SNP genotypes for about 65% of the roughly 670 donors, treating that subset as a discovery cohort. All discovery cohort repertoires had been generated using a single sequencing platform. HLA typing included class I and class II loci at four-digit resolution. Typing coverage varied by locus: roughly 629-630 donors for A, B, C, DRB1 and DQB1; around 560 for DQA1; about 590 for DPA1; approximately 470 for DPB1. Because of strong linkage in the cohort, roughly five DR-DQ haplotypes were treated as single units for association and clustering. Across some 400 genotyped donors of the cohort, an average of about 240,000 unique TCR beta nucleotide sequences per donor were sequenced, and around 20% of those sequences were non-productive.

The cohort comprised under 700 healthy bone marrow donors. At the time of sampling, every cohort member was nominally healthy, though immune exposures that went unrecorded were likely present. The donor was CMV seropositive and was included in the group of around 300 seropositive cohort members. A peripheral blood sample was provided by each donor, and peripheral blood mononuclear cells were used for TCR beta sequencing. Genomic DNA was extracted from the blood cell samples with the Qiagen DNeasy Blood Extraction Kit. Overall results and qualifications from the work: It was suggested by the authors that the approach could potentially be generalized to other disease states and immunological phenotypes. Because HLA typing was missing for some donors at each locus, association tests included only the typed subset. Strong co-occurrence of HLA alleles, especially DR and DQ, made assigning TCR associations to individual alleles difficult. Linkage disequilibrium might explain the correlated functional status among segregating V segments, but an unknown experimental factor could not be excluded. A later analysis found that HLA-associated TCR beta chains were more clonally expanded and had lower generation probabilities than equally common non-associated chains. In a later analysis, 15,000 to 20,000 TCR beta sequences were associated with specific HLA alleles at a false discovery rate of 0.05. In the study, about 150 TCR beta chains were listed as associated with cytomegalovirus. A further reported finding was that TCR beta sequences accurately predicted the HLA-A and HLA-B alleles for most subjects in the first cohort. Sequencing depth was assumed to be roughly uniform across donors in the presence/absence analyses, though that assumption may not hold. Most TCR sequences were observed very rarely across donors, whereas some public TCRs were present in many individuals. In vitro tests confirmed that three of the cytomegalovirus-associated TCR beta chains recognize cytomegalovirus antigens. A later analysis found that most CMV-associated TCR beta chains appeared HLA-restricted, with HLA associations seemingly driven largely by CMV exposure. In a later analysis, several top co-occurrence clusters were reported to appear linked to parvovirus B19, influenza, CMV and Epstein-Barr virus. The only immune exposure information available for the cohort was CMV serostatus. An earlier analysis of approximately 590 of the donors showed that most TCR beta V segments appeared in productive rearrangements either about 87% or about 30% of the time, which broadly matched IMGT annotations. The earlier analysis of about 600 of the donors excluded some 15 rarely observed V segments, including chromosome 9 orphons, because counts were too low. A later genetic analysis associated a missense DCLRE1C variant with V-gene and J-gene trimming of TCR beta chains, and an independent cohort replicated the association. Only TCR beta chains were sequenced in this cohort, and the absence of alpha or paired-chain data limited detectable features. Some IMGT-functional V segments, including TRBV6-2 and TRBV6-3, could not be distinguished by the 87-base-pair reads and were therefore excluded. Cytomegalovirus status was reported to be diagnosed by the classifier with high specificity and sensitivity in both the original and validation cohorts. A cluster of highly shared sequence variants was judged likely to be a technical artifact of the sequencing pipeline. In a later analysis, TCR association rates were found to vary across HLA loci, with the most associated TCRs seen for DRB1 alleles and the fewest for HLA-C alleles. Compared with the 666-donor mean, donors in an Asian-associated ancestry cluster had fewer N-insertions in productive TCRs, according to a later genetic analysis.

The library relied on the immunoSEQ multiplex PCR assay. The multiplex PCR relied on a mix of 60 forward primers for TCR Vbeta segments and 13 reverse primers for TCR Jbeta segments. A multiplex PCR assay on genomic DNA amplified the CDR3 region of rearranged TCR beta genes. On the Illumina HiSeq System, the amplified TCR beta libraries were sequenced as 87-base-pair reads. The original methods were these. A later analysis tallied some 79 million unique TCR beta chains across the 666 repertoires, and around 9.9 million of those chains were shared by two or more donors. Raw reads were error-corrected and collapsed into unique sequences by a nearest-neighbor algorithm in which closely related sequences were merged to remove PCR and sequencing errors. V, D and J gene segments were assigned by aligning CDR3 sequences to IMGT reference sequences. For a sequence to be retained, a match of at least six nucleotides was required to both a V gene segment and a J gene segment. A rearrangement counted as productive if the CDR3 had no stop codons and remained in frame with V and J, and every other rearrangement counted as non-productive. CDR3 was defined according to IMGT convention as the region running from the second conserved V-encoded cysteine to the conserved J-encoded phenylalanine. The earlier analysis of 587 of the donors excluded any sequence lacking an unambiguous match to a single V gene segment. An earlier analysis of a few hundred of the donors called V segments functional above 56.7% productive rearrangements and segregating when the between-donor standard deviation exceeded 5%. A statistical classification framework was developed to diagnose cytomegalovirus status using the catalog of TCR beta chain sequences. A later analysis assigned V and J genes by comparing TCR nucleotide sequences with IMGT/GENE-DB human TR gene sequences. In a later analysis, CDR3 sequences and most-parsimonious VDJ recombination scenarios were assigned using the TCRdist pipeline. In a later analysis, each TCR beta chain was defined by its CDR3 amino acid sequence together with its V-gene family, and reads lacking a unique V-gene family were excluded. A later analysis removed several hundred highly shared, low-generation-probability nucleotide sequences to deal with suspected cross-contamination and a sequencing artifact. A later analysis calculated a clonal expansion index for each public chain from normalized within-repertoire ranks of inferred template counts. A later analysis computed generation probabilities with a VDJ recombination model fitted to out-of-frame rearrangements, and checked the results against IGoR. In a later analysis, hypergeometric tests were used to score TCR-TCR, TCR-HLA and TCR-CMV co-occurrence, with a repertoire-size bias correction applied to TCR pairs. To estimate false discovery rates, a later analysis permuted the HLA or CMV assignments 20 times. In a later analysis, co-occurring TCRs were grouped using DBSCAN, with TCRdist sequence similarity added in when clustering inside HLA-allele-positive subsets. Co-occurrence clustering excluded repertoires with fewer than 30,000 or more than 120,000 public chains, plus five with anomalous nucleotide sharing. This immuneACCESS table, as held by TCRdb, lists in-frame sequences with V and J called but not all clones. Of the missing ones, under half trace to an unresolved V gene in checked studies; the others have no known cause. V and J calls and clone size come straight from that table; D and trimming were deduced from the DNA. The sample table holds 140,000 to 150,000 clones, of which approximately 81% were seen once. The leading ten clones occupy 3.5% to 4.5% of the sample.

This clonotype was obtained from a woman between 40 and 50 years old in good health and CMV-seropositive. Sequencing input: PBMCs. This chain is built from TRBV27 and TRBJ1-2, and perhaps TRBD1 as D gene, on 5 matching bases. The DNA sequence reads TGTGCCAGCAGTTTAAGTCCGGGGGATAACTATGGCTACACCTTC. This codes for CASSLSPGDNYGYTF.